This is a list of T cell receptor beta chains from one sample in a study of blood T cell repertoires in COVID-19. The assay was immunoSEQ multiplex PCR, and TCRdb's table has in-frame clones only and misses some. The sample lists more than 150,000 clones, more than 75% occurring once. Specimen: peripheral blood. Receptors originate from a man aged 35 to 55 with active or convalescent COVID-19. CDR3s include the opening cysteine and the closing phenylalanine or tryptophan. A D gene is named only where the DNA matches it firmly. Size values are once, few and many counts, or a class for expanded clones, and some rows have none.

clone size: .
D gene: .
J gene: TRBJ1-2
V gene: TRBV5-1
CDR3 DNA: TGCGCCAGCAGCTCAGGGAGCCCATCCGCGGAGGGTGGCTACACCTTC
CDR3 protein: CASSSGSPSAEGGYTF

clone size: .
D gene: .
J gene: TRBJ1-1
V gene: TRBV10-3
CDR3 DNA: TGTGCCATCAGCGGGGGGGCGGACACTGAAGCTTTCTTT
CDR3 protein: CAISGGADTEAFF

clone size: .
D gene: .
J gene: TRBJ2-3
V gene: TRBV19
CDR3 DNA: TGTGCCAGTAGTAAGGGGGACACAGATACGCAGTATTTT
CDR3 protein: CASSKGDTDTQYF

clone size: .
D gene: .
J gene: TRBJ1-2
V gene: TRBV20-1
CDR3 DNA: TGCAGTGTTAGTGTCCCTAAGGGAGGGTATGGCTACACCTTC
CDR3 protein: CSVSVPKGGYGYTF

clone size: once
D gene: TRBD1
J gene: TRBJ1-1
V gene: TRBV19
CDR3 DNA: TGTGCCAGTAGTATTGGGACAGGTCTTATGAACACTGAAGCTTTCTTT
CDR3 protein: CASSIGTGLMNTEAFF

clone size: .
D gene: .
J gene: TRBJ2-7
V gene: TRBV6-2/TRBV6-3
CDR3 DNA: TGTGCCAGCAGCCCTATGGGACAAATCTACGAGCAGTACTTC
CDR3 protein: CASSPMGQIYEQYF

clone size: once
D gene: .
J gene: TRBJ2-7
V gene: TRBV4-2
CDR3 DNA: TGTGCCAGCAGCCAAGCGCAGGGAGGTGAGCAGTACTTC
CDR3 protein: CASSQAQGGEQYF

clone size: .
D gene: .
J gene: TRBJ1-1
V gene: TRBV19
CDR3 DNA: TGTGCCAGTAGTGGATACGCCCGGGACTTGGCTTTCTTT
CDR3 protein: CASSGYARDLAFF

clone size: .
D gene: TRBD2
J gene: TRBJ2-5
V gene: TRBV7-6
CDR3 DNA: TGTGCCAGCATGATGGGGGGCGGGGGGGCCGGTGAGACCCAGTACTTC
CDR3 protein: CASMMGGGGAGETQYF

clone size: .
D gene: TRBD2
J gene: TRBJ2-1
V gene: TRBV12-3/TRBV12-4
CDR3 DNA: TGTGCCAGTTGCCTAGCGGGGCGGGATGAGCAGTTCTTC
CDR3 protein: CASCLAGRDEQFF

clone size: .
D gene: TRBD1
J gene: TRBJ1-2
V gene: TRBV15
CDR3 DNA: TGTGCCACCAGCAGGGGGACAGAAGGGGTTAGCACCTTC
CDR3 protein: CATSRGTEGVSTF

clone size: .
D gene: TRBD1
J gene: TRBJ1-4
V gene: TRBV28
CDR3 DNA: TGTGCCAGCAGAGGGACAGTTGGGGCGACAACTAATGAAAAACTGTTTTTT
CDR3 protein: CASRGTVGATTNEKLFF

clone size: few
D gene: .
J gene: TRBJ2-5
V gene: TRBV6-2/TRBV6-3
CDR3 DNA: TGTGCCAGCAGTTACTCTCTGCGAGAAGAGACCCAGTACTTC
CDR3 protein: CASSYSLREETQYF

clone size: .
D gene: .
J gene: TRBJ1-4
V gene: TRBV7-8
CDR3 DNA: TGTGCCAGCAGCCCACACAGGGTGCCGACTAATGAAAAACTGTTTTTT
CDR3 protein: CASSPHRVPTNEKLFF

clone size: .
D gene: .
J gene: TRBJ1-3
V gene: TRBV11-2
CDR3 DNA: TGTGCCAGCAGCTTGGCAACAGGGAATAGGGGAAACACCATATATTTT
CDR3 protein: CASSLATGNRGNTIYF

clone size: .
D gene: .
J gene: TRBJ1-1
V gene: TRBV20-1
CDR3 DNA: TGCAGTGCCCTCAGGGGAACTGAAGCTTTCTTT
CDR3 protein: CSALRGTEAFF

clone size: .
D gene: TRBD1
J gene: TRBJ2-5
V gene: TRBV6-5
CDR3 DNA: TGTGCCAGCAGACGGGACAGGGGATGGGCCCAGTACTTC
CDR3 protein: CASRRDRGWAQYF

clone size: .
D gene: TRBD1
J gene: TRBJ2-5
V gene: TRBV9
CDR3 DNA: TGTGCCAGCAGCACGCCGGGACAGGGAGGGGAGACCCAGTACTTC
CDR3 protein: CASSTPGQGGETQYF

clone size: .
D gene: .
J gene: TRBJ1-1
V gene: TRBV7-2
CDR3 DNA: TGTGCCAGCAGCTCCCGGGGAACCATGAACACTGAAGCTTTCTTT
CDR3 protein: CASSSRGTMNTEAFF

clone size: .
D gene: TRBD1
J gene: TRBJ1-1
V gene: TRBV20-1
CDR3 DNA: TGCAGTGCTACAGGGGGCGGTGAAGCTTTCTTT
CDR3 protein: CSATGGGEAFF

clone size: .
D gene: TRBD1
J gene: TRBJ1-1
V gene: TRBV6-5
CDR3 DNA: TGTGCCAGCTCGGACAGGACTGATGAAGCTTTCTTT
CDR3 protein: CASSDRTDEAFF

clone size: once
D gene: .
J gene: TRBJ1-4
V gene: TRBV4-2
CDR3 DNA: TGTGCCAGCAGCCAAGAGATCCGTCGGCAGGGAGGGAATGAAAAACTGTTTTTT
CDR3 protein: CASSQEIRRQGGNEKLFF

clone size: once
D gene: .
J gene: TRBJ2-7
V gene: TRBV6-6
CDR3 DNA: TGTGCCAGCAGTTACCTCCAGAACGAGCAGTACTTC
CDR3 protein: CASSYLQNEQYF

clone size: .
D gene: .
J gene: TRBJ2-5
V gene: TRBV7-9
CDR3 DNA: TGTGCCAGCAGCTCCCCCCGGGACTTGGCCACTAGGACCCAGTACTTC
CDR3 protein: CASSSPRDLATRTQYF

clone size: .
D gene: TRBD1
J gene: TRBJ1-2
V gene: TRBV10-3
CDR3 DNA: TGTGCCATCGTTGGGGGACAGGACTCAAACTATGGCTACACCTTC
CDR3 protein: CAIVGGQDSNYGYTF

clone size: .
D gene: TRBD2
J gene: TRBJ2-5
V gene: TRBV28
CDR3 DNA: TGTGCCAGCAGTTTCCGGGAGGAGGAGACCCAGTACTTC
CDR3 protein: CASSFREEETQYF

clone size: .
D gene: .
J gene: TRBJ2-1
V gene: TRBV4-2
CDR3 DNA: TGTGCCAGCAGCCAAGATTACGGGGTTGAGCAGTTCTTC
CDR3 protein: CASSQDYGVEQFF

clone size: .
D gene: .
J gene: TRBJ2-7
V gene: TRBV19
CDR3 DNA: TGTGCCAGTAGTATAGTGGCTAGCTCCGAGCAGTACTTC
CDR3 protein: CASSIVASSEQYF

clone size: .
D gene: TRBD2
J gene: TRBJ2-4
V gene: TRBV28
CDR3 DNA: TGTGCATCACTCGGGAGGGGCACGGCCAAAAACATTCAGTACTTC
CDR3 protein: CASLGRGTAKNIQYF